A selection of T cell receptor beta chains follows, all from one sample in a study of blood T cells in healthy people across ages. Using its own MiXCR run on the 5' RACE reads, TCRdb lists one record per CDR3 protein. The sample carries around 1,700,000 distinct CDR3 sequences, roughly 30% recorded once. Material: blood. These receptors all come from a woman aged 25 to 45 in good health. The CDR3 runs from the conserved cysteine through the conserved F or W. Each record gives: CDR3 DNA, CDR3 protein, D gene, CDR3 length, clone size, V gene, J gene. D genes are given only for firm matches. Clone size is not always given. Where it is, it says once, few, many or a class for expanded clones.

TGTGCCAGCAGTTTAGGCACAGCTTCACCCCTCCACTTT,CASSLGTASPLHF,.,13,.,TRBV28,TRBJ1-6
TGTGCCAGCAGCTCCGTCCGCCTGGATACGCAGTATTTT,CASSSVRLDTQYF,.,13,.,TRBV7-6,TRBJ2-3
TGCGCCAGCAGCCCCCCCAGAGGCCCTAGCACAGATACGCAGTATTTT,CASSPPRGPSTDTQYF,.,16,once,TRBV5-1,TRBJ2-3
TGTGCCAGCAGCCAGACCGGGGGCGGGAGGTCCCACAATGAGCAGTTCTTC,CASSQTGGGRSHNEQFF,TRBD2,17,many,TRBV6-2/TRBV6-3,TRBJ2-1
TGTGCCAGCAGCCAAGAACAGTCAGATACGCAGTATTTT,CASSQEQSDTQYF,.,13,.,TRBV14,TRBJ2-3
TGTACCAGCAGCCTGGACGTTAATCAGCCCCAGCATTTT,CTSSLDVNQPQHF,.,13,few,TRBV11-2,TRBJ1-5
TGCAGTGCTAGCCCCCGACAGGGTAGACTGGTCGCTGGCTACACCTTC,CSASPRQGRLVAGYTF,TRBD1,16,few,TRBV20-1,TRBJ1-2
TGTGCCATCAGTGAGCCCAGGGGAGAGACCCAGTACTTC,CAISEPRGETQYF,.,13,.,TRBV10-3,TRBJ2-5
TGTGCCGGGGGACAGGGCCCACAAGACTACAATGAGCAGTTCTTC,CAGGQGPQDYNEQFF,TRBD1,15,many,TRBV5-5,TRBJ2-1
TGTGCCAGCAGCTTGGGGCGGCCTAACCAAGAGACCCAGTACTTC,CASSLGRPNQETQYF,.,15,few,TRBV7-6,TRBJ2-5
TGTGCCAGTGGTAGGGGTACGCAGTATTTT,CASGRGTQYF,.,10,few,TRBV7-2,TRBJ2-3
TGTGCCAGCAGGGCGACGATGCTGGGCGATACGCAGTATTTT,CASRATMLGDTQYF,.,14,.,TRBV2,TRBJ2-3
TGTGCCAGCAGCTCCCGGACTAGCGGGAGTCTCGCAGATACGCAGTATTTT,CASSSRTSGSLADTQYF,TRBD2,17,few,TRBV5-5,TRBJ2-3
TGTGCCAGCACACCACCCGGACAGGGGGCAGATACGCAGTATTTT,CASTPPGQGADTQYF,TRBD1,15,few,TRBV6-6,TRBJ2-3
TGTGCCACCAGTGATCCCACATATTCCTACAATGAGCAGTTCTTC,CATSDPTYSYNEQFF,.,15,.,TRBV24-1,TRBJ2-1
TGCGCCAGCAGCTCTCCATCGACTAGCGGGGGCAAAAACATTCAGTACTTC,CASSSPSTSGGKNIQYF,TRBD2,17,many,TRBV5-1,TRBJ2-4
TGTGCCAGCTCTCTCGGGGTTCGAGCTGGCTACACCTTC,CASSLGVRAGYTF,.,13,.,TRBV18,TRBJ1-2
TGTGCCAGCAGTTGTGGGGGGTACCAAGAGACCCAGTACTTC,CASSCGGYQETQYF,.,14,.,TRBV28,TRBJ2-5
TGTGCCAGCAGTGTACCCGGGGAAGAGACCCAGTACTTC,CASSVPGEETQYF,.,13,.,TRBV6-1,TRBJ2-5
TGCGCCAGCACACGAACGGGAGGGCCAGGGTCCTACGAGCAGTACTTC,CASTRTGGPGSYEQYF,TRBD2,16,few,TRBV5-1,TRBJ2-7
TGTGCCAGCAGTCCCTCCCGGAGGTCAGATACGCAGTATTTT,CASSPSRRSDTQYF,.,14,.,TRBV6-2/TRBV6-3,TRBJ2-3
TGTGCCACCAGCAGAGATGGTAGGGGGAATTCACCCCTCCACTTT,CATSRDGRGNSPLHF,.,15,.,TRBV15,TRBJ1-6
TGCAGCGTTCGACAGGGGATGAACACTGAAGCTTTCTTT,CSVRQGMNTEAFF,TRBD1,13,many,TRBV29-1,TRBJ1-1
TGCAGCGGGACAGGGACCGGGGAGCTGTTTTTT,CSGTGTGELFF,TRBD1,11,few,TRBV29-1,TRBJ2-2
TGTGCCAGCAGTCCCAGGGTTGCTGAAGCTTTCTTT,CASSPRVAEAFF,.,12,few,TRBV12-3/TRBV12-4,TRBJ1-1
TGCAGTGCTAGAGGGCGGGGGGGCACAGAGACCCAGTACTTC,CSARGRGGTETQYF,TRBD2,14,few,TRBV20-1,TRBJ2-5
TGTGCCACCGCCGAGCGCCGAGGGGGGTACAATGAGCAGTTCTTC,CATAERRGGYNEQFF,.,15,many,TRBV7-2,TRBJ2-1
TGTGCCAGCAGCCCGCGACAGAATATGAACACTGAAGCTTTCTTT,CASSPRQNMNTEAFF,.,15,.,TRBV11-2,TRBJ1-1
TGCAGTGCTCAATCGACAGGCTCCGGGGGCTATGGCTACACCTTC,CSAQSTGSGGYGYTF,.,15,few,TRBV20-1,TRBJ1-2
TGTGCCAGCAGCTTATCCCGGGCCATTAATGAAAAACTGTTTTTT,CASSLSRAINEKLFF,.,15,few,TRBV7-2,TRBJ1-4
TGTGCCAGCAGTTACTCCCTAGCGGGGGACATCCAAGAGACCCAGTACTTC,CASSYSLAGDIQETQYF,TRBD2,17,few,TRBV6-2/TRBV6-3,TRBJ2-5
TGCAGTGCTAGAGATGGGGGTCTAGCGGGGACGAGCTCCTACAATGAGCAGTTCTTC,CSARDGGLAGTSSYNEQFF,TRBD2,19,.,TRBV20-1,TRBJ2-1
TGCGCCAGCAGCGTCGGCTGGGGCGGCTATGGCTACACCTTC,CASSVGWGGYGYTF,.,14,few,TRBV5-1,TRBJ1-2
TGTGCCAGCAGGCGTCTCGCCGAGGTCCACGAGCAGTACTTC,CASRRLAEVHEQYF,.,14,.,TRBV7-2,TRBJ2-7
TGTGCCAGCAGCAAAAGCGTCGGGGGCGCCGGATCACCCCTCCACTTT,CASSKSVGGAGSPLHF,.,16,once,TRBV11-1,TRBJ1-6
TGCGCCAGCAGCTTGGCCGGGACTAGCGGGGCCCAAGAGACCCAGTACTTC,CASSLAGTSGAQETQYF,TRBD2,17,few,TRBV5-1,TRBJ2-5
TGTGCCAGCAGCTTAGGACAGAACAATCAGCCCCAGCATTTT,CASSLGQNNQPQHF,.,14,many,TRBV7-2,TRBJ1-5
TGTGCCAGCAGCCCGAGGGAGGGGCCCCCCCAGGAAAAACTGTTTTTT,CASSPREGPPQEKLFF,.,16,.,TRBV9,TRBJ1-4
TGTGCCAGCAGTTCTAGGGAGGGGGCCCAGCCCCAGCATTTT,CASSSREGAQPQHF,TRBD1,14,few,TRBV7-2,TRBJ1-5
TGCGCCAGCAGCGGACAGAGATATGAAAAACTGTTTTTT,CASSGQRYEKLFF,.,13,few,TRBV5-1,TRBJ1-4
TGTGCCAGCAGTTATGAACAGGGGGTTAGGTACTACGAGCAGTACTTC,CASSYEQGVRYYEQYF,TRBD1,16,few,TRBV6-9,TRBJ2-7
TGTGCCAGCAGACCCGACTACAGGGCTAGCAATCAGCCCCAGCATTTT,CASRPDYRASNQPQHF,.,16,few,TRBV28,TRBJ1-5
TGTGCCAGCAGCCACGGACTAGCGGGGGGGCATGAGACCCAGTACTTC,CASSHGLAGGHETQYF,TRBD2,16,.,TRBV7-2,TRBJ2-5